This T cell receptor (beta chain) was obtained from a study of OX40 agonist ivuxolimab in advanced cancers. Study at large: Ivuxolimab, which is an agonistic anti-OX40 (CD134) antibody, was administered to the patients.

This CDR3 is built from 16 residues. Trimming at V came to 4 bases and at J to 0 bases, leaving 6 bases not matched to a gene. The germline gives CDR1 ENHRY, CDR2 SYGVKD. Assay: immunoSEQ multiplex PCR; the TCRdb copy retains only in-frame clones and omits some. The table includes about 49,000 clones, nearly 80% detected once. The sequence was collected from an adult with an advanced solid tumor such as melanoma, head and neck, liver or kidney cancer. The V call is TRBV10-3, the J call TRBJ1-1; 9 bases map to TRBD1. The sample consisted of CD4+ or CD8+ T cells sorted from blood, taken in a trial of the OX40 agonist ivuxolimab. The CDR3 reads CAISANTGGVNTEAFF. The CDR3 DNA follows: TGTGCCATCAGTGCGAATACAGGGGGCGTGAACACTGAAGCTTTCTTT.